This T cell receptor beta chain derives from a study of blood T cell repertoires in COVID-19. Overall study: Collection of acute and convalescent COVID-19 samples took place in the United States, Italy and Spain. PBMCs, B-cell-depleted T cells, or T cells provided the cDNA or gDNA that made up the material.

The germline V and J ends were trimmed by 4 bases and 0 bases, with 14 bases remaining between them. Germline CDR1 reads SGHRS; CDR2 reads YFSETQ. This CDR3 is 16 amino acids long. The authors' processing: Amplifying reference gene primers gave estimates of nucleated cell counts. Clones were sequenced by immunoSEQ multiplex PCR, and TCRdb holds only the in-frame ones, with some missing. The D gene and trimming were derived from the DNA, and the V and J assignments and clone size from that table. The repertoire holds approximately 70,000 clones, with approximately 86% as singletons. The clonotype originates from a woman in her sixties or seventies with acute or convalescent COVID-19. The chain has TRBV5-1 and TRBJ2-1; D might be TRBD2 (6 bases). Sequenced sample: peripheral blood. CDR3 residues: CASSPGTGVSYNEQFF. CDR3 DNA sequence: TGCGCCAGCAGCCCGGGTACGGGGGTCTCCTACAATGAGCAGTTCTTC.